Sequencing of this T cell receptor beta chain was carried out in a study of TIL therapy for anti-PD-1-resistant metastatic lung cancer. For the study at large: By whole-exome sequencing, median non-synonymous tumor mutation burden was around 1.5 mutations per megabase.

This was the immunoSEQ v3 assay. TCRdb's table, derived via immunoSEQ multiplex PCR, lists solely in-frame clones and lacks some. The sample has about 12,000 clones, 80% seen once. Time point in this sample: pre-treatment sample, taken before nivolumab and TIL therapy. Germline V gene sequence: CDR1 SGHNT, CDR2 YYREEE (reference sequence). The CDR3 is 14 residues long. The ends lost 6 bases at V and 2 bases at J; junction bases unmatched: 4. Specimen: blood, collected at baseline. The genes are TRBV5-4 and TRBJ2-1; 8 nucleotides agree with TRBD2. This sequence was found in a person aged 25 to 85 with non-small cell lung cancer. CDR3 loop: CASTREGTYNEQFF. CDR3 DNA sequence: TGTGCCAGCACTCGGGAGGGGACCTACAATGAGCAGTTCTTC.